Below are 22 T cell receptor beta chains sequenced from a single sample in a study of T-cell memory formation after mild COVID-19. In TCRdb, the 5' RACE reads were re-called with MiXCR into one record per CDR3 protein. The sample has hundreds of thousands of distinct CDR3 sequences, approximately 23% seen once. Sequenced: PBMCs or a T cell subset sorted from them (not recorded which). Every receptor here comes from an adult woman who had mild COVID-19 (a few samples of this study predate the infection). Cell type and time point are not known.

The chain links TRBV7-9 to TRBJ1-2; 8 nucleotides align to TRBD1. The CDR3 runs 15 residues. Per germline, CDR1 SEHNR and CDR2 FQNEAQ (reference sequence). The ends lost 4 bases at V and 4 bases at J; junction bases unmatched: 8. The CDR3 sequence is CASSSGDRIRYGYTF. The CDR3 coding sequence is TGTGCCAGCAGCTCGGGGGACAGGATACGCTATGGCTACACCTTC.

V usage is TRBV6-6 and J usage is TRBJ1-1, with a possible D match to TRBD1 (5 bases). CDR1 is MNHNY and CDR2 is SVGAGI in the germline V gene (reference sequence). This CDR3 contains 14 residues. Trimming stripped 6 bases from V and 1 base from J, with 12 bases between. CDR3 residues: CASSPGPGNTEAFF. CDR3 bases: TGTGCCAGCAGCCCGGGACCAGGGAACACTGAAGCTTTCTTT.

The rearrangement joins TRBV20-1 to TRBJ2-3; 12 bases are shared with TRBD1. Germline assignment: CDR1 DFQATT and CDR2 SNEGSKA (reference sequence). V lost 1 base, J lost 6 bases, and 8 bases stayed unmatched. The CDR3 spans 16 residues. The CDR3 DNA reads TGCAGTGCTAGAGTACCGGGACAGGGGGCCAGTGATACGCAGTATTTT. Its translation is CSARVPGQGASDTQYF.

V gene TRBV5-6 combines with J gene TRBJ1-5, with 11 bases lining up with TRBD1. This CDR3 has 15 amino acids. V lost 4 bases and J lost 10; bases outside the gene matches: 10. Germline loops: CDR1 SGHDT, CDR2 YYEEEE. The CDR3 loop is CASSARDRGRQPQHF. The CDR3 DNA is TGTGCCAGCAGCGCGCGGGACAGGGGGAGGCAACCCCAGCATTTT.

The J gene is TRBJ2-5, the V gene TRBV24-1; 11 bases fit TRBD2. The CDR3 is made up of 17 amino acids. In germline, CDR1 is KGHDR, CDR2 SFDVKD. After removal of 3 bases from V and 5 bases from J, the junction contained 10 bases not matched to a gene. CDR3 nucleotides: TGTGCCACCAGTGATACTACCCTAGCGGGGGGTCTCGAGACCCAGTACTTC. It is translated as CATSDTTLAGGLETQYF.

The genes are TRBV5-1 and TRBJ2-1; possible D gene TRBD2, 6 bases. CDR1 and CDR2 from the germline V gene are SGHRS and YFSETQ. The germline V and J ends were trimmed by 4 bases and 8 bases, with 25 bases remaining between them. The CDR3 is 17 residues long. The CDR3 is CASSPAGIVTLGHEQFF. CDR3 nucleotide sequence: TGCGCCAGCAGCCCAGCGGGCATCGTGACTCTCGGACATGAGCAGTTCTTC. Full variable domain (remainder filled in from reference TRBV5-1 and TRBJ2-1): KAGVTQTPRYLIKTRGQQVTLSCSPISGHRSVSWYQQTPGQGLQFLFEYFSETQRNKGNFPGRFSGRQFSNSRSEMNVSTLELGDSALYLCASSPAGIVTLGHEQFFGPGTRLTVL.

In its sample, this clonotype was seen a few times. This rearrangement joins TRBV5-1 to TRBJ2-1; D not resolved. Trimming removed 0 bases from V and 1 base from J, with 14 bases in between. The germline gives CDR1 SGHRS, CDR2 YFSETQ. This CDR3 comprises 17 residues. The CDR3 nucleotides read TGCGCCAGCAGCTTGGCCGCGGTAGCTTCATCCTACAATGAGCAGTTCTTC. Amino acids: CASSLAAVASSYNEQFF.

The chain is built from TRBV2 and TRBJ1-3, with D unclear. There are 13 residues in the CDR3. Trimming shortened V by 7 bases and J by 0 bases, and 7 bases separated the two germline ends. Germline CDR1 SNHLY, CDR2 FYNNEI. CDR3 sequence (DNA): TGTGCCAGCATAAGAGACTCTGGAAACACCATATATTTT. Residues: CASIRDSGNTIYF.

V and J are TRBV20-1 and TRBJ2-3; 10 bases line up with TRBD2. The germline V gene encodes CDR1 DFQATT and CDR2 SNEGSKA (reference sequence). The CDR3 covers 16 residues. The trim removed 4 bases at V and 2 bases at J, leaving 9 bases unmatched. CDR3 coding DNA: TGCAGTGCTACACACTTTAGCGGGGGGTACACAGATACGCAGTATTTT. It encodes CSATHFSGGYTDTQYF.

The V and J genes are TRBV29-1 and TRBJ2-7, with 8 positions matching TRBD1. The CDR3 totals 15 residues. Germline assignment: CDR1 SQVTM and CDR2 ANQGSEA. Losses at the gene ends were 0 bases for V and 1 base for J; bases not matched to a gene: 5. CDR3 coding DNA: TGCAGCGTTGAAGAGGCAGGGGGCAGGTCCTACGAGCAGTACTTC. It yields the protein CSVEEAGGRSYEQYF.

The rearrangement joins TRBV7-9 to TRBJ2-1; TRBD1 agrees at 9 bases. Trimming removed 5 bases from V and 4 bases from J; junction bases left unmatched: 9. The CDR3 has 16 residues. In germline, CDR1 is SEHNR, CDR2 FQNEAQ (reference sequence). This chain's CDR3 is CASSPPGQGIYNEQFF. For the CDR3, the DNA is TGTGCCAGCAGCCCCCCCGGACAGGGGATTTACAATGAGCAGTTCTTC.

This clonotype has at least ten counts. This chain connects TRBV3-1 to TRBJ2-7; 12 bases fit TRBD2. The CDR3 runs 14 residues. Germline V lookup: CDR1 LGHDT, CDR2 YNNKEL (reference sequence). The junction had 1 base not matched to a gene; V was cut back by 4 bases and J by 3 bases. The CDR3 sequence is CASSRLAGDYEQYF. The CDR3 DNA reads as TGTGCCAGCAGCCGACTAGCGGGAGACTACGAGCAGTACTTC.

The V gene is TRBV6-2 or TRBV6-3, the J gene TRBJ2-1, with 11 bases fitting TRBD2. J was trimmed by 10 bases and V by 3 bases; bases with no gene match: 5. The germline V gene encodes CDR1 MNHEY and CDR2 SVGEGT. The CDR3 totals 14 residues. CDR3 sequence reads: CASSYSGGAGEQFF. The CDR3, as DNA: TGTGCCAGCAGTTATAGCGGGGGGGCCGGGGAGCAGTTCTTC.

This clonotype was recorded many times. The J gene is TRBJ2-5, the V gene TRBV6-2 or TRBV6-3; D is possibly TRBD2 (6 bases). The V gene lost 3 bases and the J gene lost 2 bases, with 10 bases spanning the gap. The CDR3 sequence is 14 residues long. Germline-derived CDR1 and CDR2 are MNHEY and SVGEGT. The CDR3 DNA reads TGTGCCAGCAGTTATCTAGCGCTACAAGAGACCCAGTACTTC. The encoded protein is CASSYLALQETQYF.

This clonotype was seen more than once but under ten times. V and J are TRBV7-9 and TRBJ2-7; 12 nucleotides match TRBD2. V lost 5 bases and J lost 5; bases outside the gene matches: 4. The CDR3 extends over 14 amino acids. The germline CDR1 and CDR2 sequences are SEHNR and FQNEAQ (reference sequence). CDR3: CASSMLAGGDEQYF. DNA for the CDR3: TGTGCCAGCAGCATGCTAGCGGGAGGGGACGAGCAGTACTTC.

This clonotype was detected only a few times. V usage is TRBV7-2 and J usage is TRBJ2-3, with 13 bases lining up with TRBD2. V was pared by 1 base and J by 14 bases, with 6 bases of the junction left unmatched. Germline V CDR1 and CDR2: SGHTA, FQGNSA. The CDR3 is 14 amino acids. CDR3 protein: CASSLGKTSGGWYF. The CDR3 nucleotides are TGTGCCAGCAGCTTAGGGAAGACTAGCGGGGGGTGGTATTTT.

This clonotype was found many times. Germline and junction disagree at one end, which may indicate a read error. The V call is TRBV12-3 or TRBV12-4, the J call TRBJ2-2; D not resolved. This CDR3 contains 11 residues. CDR3 bases: TGCGCCAGCAGCTTTACCGGGGAGCTGTTTTTT. Translating it yields CASSFTGELFF.

The chain employs TRBV7-9 and TRBJ1-3; D is ambiguous. CDR3 length: 14 amino acids. V was pared by 10 bases and J by 7 bases, with 20 bases between. The germline CDR1 and CDR2 sequences are SEHNR and FQNEAQ (reference sequence). As DNA, the CDR3 is TGTGCCACCGTCCCGAACGCCATCGAGAACACCATATATTTT. It encodes CATVPNAIENTIYF.

This chain connects TRBV12-3 or TRBV12-4 to TRBJ1-1; no clear D gene. The V and J ends lost 5 bases and 1 base respectively, with 14 bases between them. The CDR3 is made up of 15 amino acids. The CDR3 region has the DNA TGTGCCAGCAGTCCCCCCGCAGCCTGGAACACTGAAGCTTTCTTT. Encoded protein: CASSPPAAWNTEAFF.

V gene TRBV6-5 combines with J gene TRBJ2-2; TRBD1 is a possible D gene (6 bases). Trimming removed 6 bases at V and 2 bases at J, with 10 bases between. The germline CDR1 and CDR2 sequences are MNHEY and SVGAGI. The CDR3 loop spans 14 amino acids. The chain's CDR3 is CASSTDRNTGELFF. The CDR3 DNA sequence: TGTGCCAGCAGCACGGACAGAAACACCGGGGAGCTGTTTTTT.

The chain is built from TRBV14 and TRBJ2-7; a possible D gene is TRBD1 (6 bases). The germline V gene encodes CDR1 SGHDN and CDR2 FVKESK. The V end was cut by 3 bases, the J end by 7 bases, with 13 bases between. The CDR3 totals 13 residues. In DNA form, the CDR3 reads TGTGCCAGCAGCCACGGCAGTAGGGGGGAGCAGTACTTC. Protein: CASSHGSRGEQYF.

The chain couples TRBV27 to TRBJ1-6; D may be TRBD1 (5 bases). Germline loops: CDR1 MNHEY, CDR2 SMNVEV (reference sequence). The CDR3 is 22 residues long. The V gene lost 2 bases and the J gene lost 2 bases, with 28 bases spanning the gap. In DNA form, the CDR3 reads TGTGCCAGCAGTTTAATATTTGGGGACGGCAGGAGAAGAGGGACCTATAATTCACCCCTCCACTTT. This gives the protein CASSLIFGDGRRRGTYNSPLHF.